A single count supports the clone carrying this T cell receptor beta chain. Antigen specificity is unknown. The data stem from a study of human versus mouse CDR3 diversity and MHC coevolution. Study background: Between about 5.5 x 10^6 and 1.8 x 10^7 valid reads came from each sample.

Sequenced by immunoSEQ multiplex PCR; TCRdb stores in-frame clones only, minus some. The sample records tens of thousands of clones, 85% to 95% being singletons. Sorting isolated naive CD4 T cells lacking CD45RO and expressing CD62L. The V and J ends lost 0 bases and 1 base, in that order; junction bases with no gene match: 4. This CDR3 contains 16 residues. Looked up from germline, CDR1 is SGHAT and CDR2 is FQNNGV. Broader study findings: By iCHAO1, human TCR beta clonotypes numbered about 1.5 million, the most. Mice had fewer CDR3 deletions and insertions than humans on average.

This TCR was recovered from a person aged 55 to 75 in good health. This rearrangement joins TRBV11-2 to TRBJ2-7; TRBD1 matches at 9 bases. The sample was naive CD4+ T cells from blood. Subset denoted: CD45RO-negative CD62L-positive naive CD4 T cells. The DNA for the CDR3 is TGTGCCAGCAGCTTAGACGTGGGACAGGGATCCTACGAGCAGTACTTC. This codes for CASSLDVGQGSYEQYF. The variable domain in full, completed from reference TRBV11-2 and TRBJ2-7, reads EAGVAQSPRYKIIEKRQSVAFWCNPISGHATLYWYQQILGQGPKLLIQFQNNGVVDDSQLPKDRFSAERLKGVDSTLKIQPAKLEDSAVYLCASSLDVGQGSYEQYFGPGTRLTVT.